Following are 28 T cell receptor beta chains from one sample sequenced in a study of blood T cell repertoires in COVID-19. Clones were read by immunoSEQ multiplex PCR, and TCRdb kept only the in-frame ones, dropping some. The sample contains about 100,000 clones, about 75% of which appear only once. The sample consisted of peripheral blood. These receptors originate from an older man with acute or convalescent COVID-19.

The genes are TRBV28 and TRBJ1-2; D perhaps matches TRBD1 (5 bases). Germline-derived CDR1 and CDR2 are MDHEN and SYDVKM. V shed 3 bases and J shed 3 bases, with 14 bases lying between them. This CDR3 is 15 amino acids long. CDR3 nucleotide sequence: TGTGCCAGCAGTTTGGGAGGGGACCACGACTATGGCTACACCTTC. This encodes CASSLGGDHDYGYTF.

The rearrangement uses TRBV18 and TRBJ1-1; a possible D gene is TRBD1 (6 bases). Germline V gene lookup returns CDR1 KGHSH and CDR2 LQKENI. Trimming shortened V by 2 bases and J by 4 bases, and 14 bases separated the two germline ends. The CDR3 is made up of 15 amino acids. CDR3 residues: CASSPVDSSGTEAFF. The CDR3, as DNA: TGTGCCAGCTCACCAGTGGACAGCTCAGGCACTGAAGCTTTCTTT.

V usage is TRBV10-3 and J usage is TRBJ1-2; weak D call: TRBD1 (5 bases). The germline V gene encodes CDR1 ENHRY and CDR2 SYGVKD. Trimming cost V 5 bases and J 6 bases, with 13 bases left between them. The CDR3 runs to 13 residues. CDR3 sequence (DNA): TGTGCCATCAGTCCCGGCAGGGAAGATGGCTACACCTTC. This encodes CAISPGREDGYTF.

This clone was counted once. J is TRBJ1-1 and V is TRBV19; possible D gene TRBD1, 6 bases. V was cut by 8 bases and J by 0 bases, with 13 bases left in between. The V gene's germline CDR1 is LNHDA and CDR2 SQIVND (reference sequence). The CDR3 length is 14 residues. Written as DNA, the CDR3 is TGTGCCAGTGCAAGGGGGGGCCTGAACACTGAAGCTTTCTTT. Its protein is CASARGGLNTEAFF. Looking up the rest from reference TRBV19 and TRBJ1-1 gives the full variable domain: DGGITQSPKYLFRKEGQNVTLSCEQNLNHDAMYWYRQDPGQGLRLIYYSQIVNDFQKGDIAEGYSVSREKKESFPLTVTSAQKNPTAFYLCASARGGLNTEAFFGQGTRLTVV.

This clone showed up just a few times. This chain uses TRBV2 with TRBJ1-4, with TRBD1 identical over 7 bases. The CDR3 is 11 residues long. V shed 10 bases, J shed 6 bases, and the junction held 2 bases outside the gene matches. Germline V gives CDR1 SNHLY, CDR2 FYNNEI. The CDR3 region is CATGQDEKLFF. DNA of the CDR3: TGTGCCACCGGACAGGATGAAAAACTGTTTTTT.

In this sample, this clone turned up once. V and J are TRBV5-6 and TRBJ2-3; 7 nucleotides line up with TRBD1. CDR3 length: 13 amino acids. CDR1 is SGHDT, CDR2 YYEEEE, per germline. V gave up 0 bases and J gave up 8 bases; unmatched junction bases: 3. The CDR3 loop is CASSLVRDSTQYF. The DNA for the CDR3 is TGTGCCAGCAGCTTGGTCCGGGACAGTACGCAGTATTTT.

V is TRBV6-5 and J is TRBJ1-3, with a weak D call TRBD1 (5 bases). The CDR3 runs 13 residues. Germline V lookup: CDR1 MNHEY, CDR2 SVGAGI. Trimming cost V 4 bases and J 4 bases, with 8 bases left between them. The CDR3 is CASSSPGGNTIYF. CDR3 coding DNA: TGTGCCAGCAGTTCTCCAGGGGGAAACACCATATATTTT.

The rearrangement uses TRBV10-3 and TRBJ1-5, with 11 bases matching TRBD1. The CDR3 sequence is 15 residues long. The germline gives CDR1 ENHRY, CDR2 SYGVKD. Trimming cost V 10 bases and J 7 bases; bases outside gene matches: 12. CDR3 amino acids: CATQTGTGGPQPQHF. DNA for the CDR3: TGTGCCACACAGACCGGGACAGGGGGACCCCAGCCCCAGCATTTT.

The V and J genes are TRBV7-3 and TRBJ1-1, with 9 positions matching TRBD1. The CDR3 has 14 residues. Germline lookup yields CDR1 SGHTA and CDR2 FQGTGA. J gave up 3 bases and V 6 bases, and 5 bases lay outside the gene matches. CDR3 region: CASSSTGGDTEAFF. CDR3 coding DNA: TGTGCCAGCAGTTCGACAGGGGGTGACACTGAAGCTTTCTTT.

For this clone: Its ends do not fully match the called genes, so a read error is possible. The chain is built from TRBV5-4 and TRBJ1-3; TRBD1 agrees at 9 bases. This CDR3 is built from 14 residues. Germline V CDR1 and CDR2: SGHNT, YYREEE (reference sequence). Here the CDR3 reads CASSQTGGGSTIYF. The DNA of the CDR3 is TGTGCCAGCAGCCAGACAGGGGGTGGAAGCACCATATATTTT.

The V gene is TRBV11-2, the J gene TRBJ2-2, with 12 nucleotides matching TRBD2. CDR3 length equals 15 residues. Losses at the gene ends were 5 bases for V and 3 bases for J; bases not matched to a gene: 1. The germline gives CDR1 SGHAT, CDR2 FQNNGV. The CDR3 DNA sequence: TGTGCCAGCAGCCGACTAGCGGGAGACACCGGGGAGCTGTTTTTT. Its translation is CASSRLAGDTGELFF. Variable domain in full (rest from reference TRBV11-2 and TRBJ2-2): EAGVAQSPRYKIIEKRQSVAFWCNPISGHATLYWYQQILGQGPKLLIQFQNNGVVDDSQLPKDRFSAERLKGVDSTLKIQPAKLEDSAVYLCASSRLAGDTGELFFGEGSRLTVL.

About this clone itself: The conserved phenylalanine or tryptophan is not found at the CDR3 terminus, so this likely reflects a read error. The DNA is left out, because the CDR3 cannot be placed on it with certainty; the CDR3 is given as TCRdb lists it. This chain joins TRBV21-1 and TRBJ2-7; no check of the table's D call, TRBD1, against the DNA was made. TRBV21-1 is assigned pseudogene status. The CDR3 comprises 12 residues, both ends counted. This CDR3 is CASSTIGQARRP.

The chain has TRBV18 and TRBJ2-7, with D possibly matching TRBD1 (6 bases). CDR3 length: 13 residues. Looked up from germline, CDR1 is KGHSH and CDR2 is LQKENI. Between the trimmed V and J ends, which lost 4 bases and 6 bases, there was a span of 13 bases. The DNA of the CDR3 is TGTGCCAGCTCACGTGGGACAAGTGGCGAGCAGTACTTC. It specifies CASSRGTSGEQYF.

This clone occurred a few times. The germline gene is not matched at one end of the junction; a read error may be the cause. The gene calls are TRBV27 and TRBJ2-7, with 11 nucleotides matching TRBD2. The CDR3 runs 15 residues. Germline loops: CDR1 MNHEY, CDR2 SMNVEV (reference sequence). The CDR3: CASSLSKGLAAGLNF. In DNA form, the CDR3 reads TGTGCCAGCAGTTTATCAAAGGGACTAGCGGCCGGTCTGAACTTC.

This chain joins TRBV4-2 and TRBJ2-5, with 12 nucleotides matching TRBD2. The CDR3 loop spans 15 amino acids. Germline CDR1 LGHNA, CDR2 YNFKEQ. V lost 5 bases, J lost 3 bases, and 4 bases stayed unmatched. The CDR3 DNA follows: TGTGCCAGCAGCGCGCTAGCGGGAGGGAAAGAGACCCAGTACTTC. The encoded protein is CASSALAGGKETQYF.

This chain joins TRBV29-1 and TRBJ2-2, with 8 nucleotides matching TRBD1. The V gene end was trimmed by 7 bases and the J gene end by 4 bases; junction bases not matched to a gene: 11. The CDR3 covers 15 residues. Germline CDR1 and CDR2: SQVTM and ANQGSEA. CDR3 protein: CSAVPQDRATGELFF. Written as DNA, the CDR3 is TGCAGCGCCGTTCCCCAGGACAGGGCCACCGGGGAGCTGTTTTTT.

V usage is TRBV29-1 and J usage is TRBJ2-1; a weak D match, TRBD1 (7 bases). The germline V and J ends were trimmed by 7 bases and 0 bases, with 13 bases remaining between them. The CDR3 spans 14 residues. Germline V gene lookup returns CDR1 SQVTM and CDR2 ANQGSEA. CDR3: CSARRDSSYNEQFF. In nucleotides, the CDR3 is TGCAGCGCCCGGAGGGACAGCTCCTACAATGAGCAGTTCTTC.

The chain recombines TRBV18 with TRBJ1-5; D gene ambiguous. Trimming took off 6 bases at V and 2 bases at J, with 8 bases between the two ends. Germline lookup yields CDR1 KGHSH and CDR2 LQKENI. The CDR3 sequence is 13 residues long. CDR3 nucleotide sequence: TGTGCCAGCTCTTCGTCCGGCAATCAGCCCCAGCATTTT. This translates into CASSSSGNQPQHF.

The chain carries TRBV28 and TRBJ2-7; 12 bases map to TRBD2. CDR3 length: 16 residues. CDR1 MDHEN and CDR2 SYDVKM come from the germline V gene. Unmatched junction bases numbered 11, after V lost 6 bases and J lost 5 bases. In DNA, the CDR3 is TGTGCCAGCAGACCTAGCGGGAGGGCCAGTAGCCACGAGCAGTACTTC. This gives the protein CASRPSGRASSHEQYF. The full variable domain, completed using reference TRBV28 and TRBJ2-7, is DVKVTQSSRYLVKRTGEKVFLECVQDMDHENMFWYRQDPGLGLRLIYFSYDVKMKEKGDIPEGYSVSREKKERFSLILESASTNQTSMYLCASRPSGRASSHEQYFGPGTRLTVT.

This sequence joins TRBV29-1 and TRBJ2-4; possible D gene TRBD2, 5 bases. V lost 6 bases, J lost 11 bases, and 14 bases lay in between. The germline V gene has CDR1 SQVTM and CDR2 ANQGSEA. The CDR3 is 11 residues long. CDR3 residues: CSVRVGVFQYF. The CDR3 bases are TGCAGCGTGAGGGTTGGGGTGTTTCAGTACTTC.

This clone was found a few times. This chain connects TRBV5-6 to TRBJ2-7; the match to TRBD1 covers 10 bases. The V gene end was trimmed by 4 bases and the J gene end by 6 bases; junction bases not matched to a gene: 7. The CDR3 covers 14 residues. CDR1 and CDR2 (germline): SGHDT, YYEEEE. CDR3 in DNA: TGTGCCAGCAGCATCGGACAGGGGGTCGGCGAGCAGTACTTC. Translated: CASSIGQGVGEQYF.

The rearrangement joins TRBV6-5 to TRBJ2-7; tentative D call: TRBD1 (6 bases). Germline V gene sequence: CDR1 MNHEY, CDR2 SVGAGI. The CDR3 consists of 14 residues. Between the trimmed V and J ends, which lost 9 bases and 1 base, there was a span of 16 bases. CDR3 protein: CASYRDPTSYEQYF. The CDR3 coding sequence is TGTGCCAGTTACAGGGACCCGACTTCCTACGAGCAGTACTTC.

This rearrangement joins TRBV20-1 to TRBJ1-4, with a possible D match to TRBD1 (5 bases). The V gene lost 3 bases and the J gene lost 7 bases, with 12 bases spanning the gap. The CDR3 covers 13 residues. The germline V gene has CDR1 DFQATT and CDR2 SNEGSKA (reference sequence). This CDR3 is CSASPGRGEKLFF. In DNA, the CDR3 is TGCAGTGCTAGTCCTGGGAGGGGTGAAAAACTGTTTTTT.

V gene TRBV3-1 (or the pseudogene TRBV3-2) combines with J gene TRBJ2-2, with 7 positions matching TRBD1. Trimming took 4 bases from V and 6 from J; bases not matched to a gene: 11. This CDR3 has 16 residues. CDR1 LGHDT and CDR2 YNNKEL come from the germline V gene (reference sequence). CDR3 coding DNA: TGTGCCAGCAGCCTGCCGGGACAGATGAGTCCCGGGGAGCTGTTTTTT. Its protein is CASSLPGQMSPGELFF.

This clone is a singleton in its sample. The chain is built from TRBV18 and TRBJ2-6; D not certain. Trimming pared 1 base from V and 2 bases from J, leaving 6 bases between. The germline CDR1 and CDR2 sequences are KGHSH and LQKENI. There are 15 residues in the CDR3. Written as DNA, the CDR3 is TGTGCCAGCTCACCACTAACAGCTGGGGCCAACGTCCTGACTTTC. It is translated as CASSPLTAGANVLTF.

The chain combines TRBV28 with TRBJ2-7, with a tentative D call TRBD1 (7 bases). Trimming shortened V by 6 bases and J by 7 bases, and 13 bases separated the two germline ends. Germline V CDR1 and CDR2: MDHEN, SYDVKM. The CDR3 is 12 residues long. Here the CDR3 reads CASREGAREQYF. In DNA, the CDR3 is TGTGCCAGCAGGGAGGGGGCTCGAGAGCAGTACTTC.

The CDR3: CASSPGQGGSYEQYF. The CDR3 DNA follows: TGCGCCAGCAGCCCGGGACAGGGGGGATCCTACGAGCAGTACTTC. The chain combines TRBV4-1 with TRBJ2-7; the match to TRBD1 covers 11 bases. Trimming took 4 bases from V and 1 from J; bases not matched to a gene: 3. CDR3 length equals 15 residues. Germline CDR1 and CDR2: MGHRA and YSYEKL.

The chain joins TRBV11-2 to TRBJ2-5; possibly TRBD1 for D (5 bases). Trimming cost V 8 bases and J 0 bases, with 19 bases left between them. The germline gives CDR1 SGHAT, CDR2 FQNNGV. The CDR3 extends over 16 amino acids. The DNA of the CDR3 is TGTGCCAGCTCACATCGATGGGGCGGCTACCAAGAGACCCAGTACTTC. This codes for CASSHRWGGYQETQYF.